The present TCR beta chain was sequenced within a study of cytomegalovirus exposure and HLA in healthy donors. Study-wide results and limits: Cytomegalovirus association was assigned to more than 150 TCR beta chains. When analyzed later, a missense DCLRE1C variant was found to be linked to TCR beta V- and J-gene trimming.

In its sample, this clone was seen a few times. Its target is not known. Germline is not matched at one junction end, which may reflect a read error. This CDR3 contains 13 residues. Germline V lookup: CDR1 SGDLS, CDR2 YYNGEE. The primer mix had 60 Vbeta and 13 Jbeta primers. Only in-frame clones appear in the TCRdb table, and some are missing; sequencing was by immunoSEQ multiplex PCR. The data show about 160,000 clones, with about 75% seen just once and 2.5% to 3% held by the top ten. The chain has TRBV9 and TRBJ1-2; weak D call: TRBD1 (5 bases). The clonotype originates from a woman aged 45-65 years in good health and CMV-seropositive. Sequencing was carried out using PBMCs. CDR3 in DNA: TGTGCCAGCAGCGCCCGGGGCAGTTCGGACTACCCCTTC. This encodes CASSARGSSDYPF.